The text below deals with one T cell receptor beta chain. The assay was immunoSEQ multiplex PCR, and TCRdb's table has in-frame clones only and misses some. Of approximately 500,000 clones detected, roughly 89% appear once; the ten largest clones hold about 1%. This entry comes from a study of blood T cell repertoires in COVID-19. Per germline, CDR1 ENHRY and CDR2 SYGVKD. The CDR3 runs 13 residues. Trimming pared 7 bases from V and 2 bases from J, leaving 10 bases between. The V gene is TRBV10-3, the J gene TRBJ2-3; weak D call: TRBD2 (5 bases). This receptor was taken from a man aged 18 to 29 with COVID-19, enrolled during active disease. Sample: peripheral blood. The CDR3 protein is CAITSILTDTQYF. Written as DNA, the CDR3 is TGTGCCATCACTAGCATACTCACAGATACGCAGTATTTT.